This TCR beta chain was observed in a study of control samples from healthy donors and cancer patients. The CDR3 sequence is 15 residues long. Germline V CDR1 and CDR2: SGHTA, FQGNSA. Trimming took 7 bases from V and 4 from J, leaving 19 bases between them. Here immunoSEQ multiplex PCR was the method, and the copy in TCRdb shows in-frame clones only, minus some. The data hold around 120,000 clones, with around 87% observed a single time. The sample taken for sequencing was PBMCs. V is TRBV7-2 and J is TRBJ1-2, with a tentative D call TRBD1 (5 bases). The TCR sequence derives from a woman aged 50 to 65 with colorectal cancer. CDR3 DNA sequence: TGTGCCAGCATACCAATCGACAGACGGGGCTATGGCTACACCTTC. Amino acids: CASIPIDRRGYGYTF. The entire variable domain, with the rest obtained from reference TRBV7-2 and TRBJ1-2, is as follows: GAGVSQSPSNKVTEKGKDVELRCDPISGHTALYWYRQSLGQGLEFLIYFQGNSAPDKSGLPSDRFSAERTGGSVSTLTIQRTQQEDSAVYLCASIPIDRRGYGYTFGSGTRLTVV.